This T cell receptor beta chain comes out of a study of shared clonotypes between healthy human individuals. Study results and limitations: Across four donors, naive CD4 shared around 5.4%, naive CD8 under 4%, memory CD4 roughly 2.4%, memory CD8 under 0.5%. Represented diversity, genetic and exposure-history alike, was limited by few donors.

Worth noting for this clone: Its specificity is unknown.

Execution of the assay was at deep level. TCRdb's table, derived via immunoSEQ multiplex PCR, lists solely in-frame clones and lacks some. This sample has approximately 640,000 clones, with 72% found just once. The V gene end was trimmed by 5 bases and the J gene end by 0 bases; junction bases not matched to a gene: 9. CDR1 is MNHEY and CDR2 is SMNVEV in the germline V gene (reference sequence). There are 17 residues in the CDR3. The chain has TRBV27 and TRBJ2-5; 10 bases map to TRBD2. This receptor was taken from a woman in her 30s in good health. Source material: memory CD4+ T cells sorted from blood. This sample's subset: CD45RA-negative fraction. CDR3 in amino acids: CASSPERTSGNQETQYF. DNA for the CDR3: TGTGCCAGCAGTCCGGAGCGGACTAGCGGAAACCAAGAGACCCAGTACTTC.